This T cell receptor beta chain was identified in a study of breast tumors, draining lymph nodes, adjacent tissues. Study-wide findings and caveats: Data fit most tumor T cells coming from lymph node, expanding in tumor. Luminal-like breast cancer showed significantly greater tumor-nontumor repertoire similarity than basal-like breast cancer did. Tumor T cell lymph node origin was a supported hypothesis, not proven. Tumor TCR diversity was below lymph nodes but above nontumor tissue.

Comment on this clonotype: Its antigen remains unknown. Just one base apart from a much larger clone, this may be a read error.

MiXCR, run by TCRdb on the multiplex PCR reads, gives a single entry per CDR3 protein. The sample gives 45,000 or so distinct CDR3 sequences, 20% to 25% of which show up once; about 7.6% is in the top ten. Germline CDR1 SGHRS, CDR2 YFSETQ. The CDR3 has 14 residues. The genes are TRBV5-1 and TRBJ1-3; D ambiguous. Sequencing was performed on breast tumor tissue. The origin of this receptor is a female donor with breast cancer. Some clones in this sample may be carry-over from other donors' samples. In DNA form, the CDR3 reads TGCACCAGCAGCGACAAGCTATCTGGAAACACCATATATTTT. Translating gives CTSSDKLSGNTIYF. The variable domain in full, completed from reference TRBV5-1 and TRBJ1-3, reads KAGVTQTPRYLIKTRGQQVTLSCSPISGHRSVSWYQQTPGQGLQFLFEYFSETQRNKGNFPGRFSGRQFSNSRSEMNVSTLELGDSALYLCTSSDKLSGNTIYFGEGSWLTVV.